Sequencing of this TCR beta chain was carried out in a study of OX40 agonist ivuxolimab in advanced cancers. Method: immunoSEQ multiplex PCR; TCRdb's copy keeps in-frame clones and lacks some. The sample records 20,000 or so clones, about 83% being singletons. V shed 1 base and J shed 0 bases, with 10 bases lying between them. This CDR3 contains 15 residues. Germline lookup yields CDR1 MGHRA and CDR2 YSYEKL. The sequence derives from an adult with an advanced solid tumor such as melanoma, head and neck, liver or kidney cancer. V usage is TRBV4-1 and J usage is TRBJ2-7; either TRBD1 or TRBD2 may supply D (5 bases each). This specimen was CD4+ or CD8+ T cells sorted from blood, taken in a trial of the OX40 agonist ivuxolimab. CDR3 in amino acids: CASSQGWDLSYEQYF. The CDR3 DNA follows: TGCGCCAGCAGCCAAGGGTGGGACCTCTCCTACGAGCAGTACTTC.